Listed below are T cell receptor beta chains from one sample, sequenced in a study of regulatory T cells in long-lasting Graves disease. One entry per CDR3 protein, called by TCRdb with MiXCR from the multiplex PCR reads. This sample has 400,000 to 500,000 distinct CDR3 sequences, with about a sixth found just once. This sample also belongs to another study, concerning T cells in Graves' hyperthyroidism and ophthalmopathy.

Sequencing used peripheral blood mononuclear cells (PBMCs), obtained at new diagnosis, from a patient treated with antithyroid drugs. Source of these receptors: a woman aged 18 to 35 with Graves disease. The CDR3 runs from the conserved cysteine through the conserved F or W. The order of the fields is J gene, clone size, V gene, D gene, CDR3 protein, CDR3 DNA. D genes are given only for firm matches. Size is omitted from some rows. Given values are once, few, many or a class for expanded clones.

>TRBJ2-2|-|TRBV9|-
CASSVVQGGLSTGELFF
TGTGCCAGCAGCGTAGTCCAGGGGGGATTGTCCACCGGGGAGCTGTTTTTT
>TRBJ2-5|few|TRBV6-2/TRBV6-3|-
CASRTQETQYF
TGTGCCAGCCGGACCCAAGAGACCCAGTACTTC
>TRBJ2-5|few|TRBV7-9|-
CASSLAEKTQYF
TGTGCCAGCAGCTTAGCGGAGAAGACCCAGTACTTC
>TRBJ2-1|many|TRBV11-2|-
CASSPPSLPYNEQFF
TGTGCCAGCAGCCCTCCCTCACTGCCCTACAATGAGCAGTTCTTC
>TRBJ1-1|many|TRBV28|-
CASSLPPVRSEAFF
TGTGCCAGCAGTTTACCCCCAGTCCGGTCGGAAGCTTTCTTT
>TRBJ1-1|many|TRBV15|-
CATSRVALTNTEAFF
TGTGCCACCAGCAGAGTGGCGTTAACGAACACTGAAGCTTTCTTT
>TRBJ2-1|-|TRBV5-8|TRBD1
CASSSGQGYYNEQFF
TGTGCCAGCAGCTCGGGACAGGGGTACTACAATGAGCAGTTCTTC
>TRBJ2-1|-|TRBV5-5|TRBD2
CASSPIGLAGSEQFF
TGTGCCAGCAGCCCTATTGGACTAGCGGGGAGTGAGCAGTTCTTC
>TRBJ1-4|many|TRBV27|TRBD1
CASSLRGQPNEKLFF
TGTGCCAGCAGTTTAAGGGGGCAGCCTAATGAAAAACTGTTTTTT
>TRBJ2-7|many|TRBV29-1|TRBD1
CSVEFAGTGVREQYF
TGCAGCGTTGAATTCGCCGGGACAGGGGTTCGCGAGCAGTACTTC
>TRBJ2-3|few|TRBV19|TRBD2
CASSIKTSGILPSTDTQYF
TGTGCCAGTAGTATAAAGACTAGCGGGATCCTACCTAGCACAGATACGCAGTATTTT
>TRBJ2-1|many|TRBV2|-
CASSGQNNEQFF
TGTGCCAGCAGTGGACAAAACAATGAGCAGTTCTTC
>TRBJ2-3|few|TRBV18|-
CASSPFNGSPDTQYF
TGTGCCAGCTCACCATTCAACGGGAGCCCAGATACGCAGTATTTT
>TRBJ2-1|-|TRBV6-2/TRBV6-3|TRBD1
CASSEAGGEQFF
TGTGCCAGCAGTGAAGCAGGGGGCGAGCAGTTCTTC
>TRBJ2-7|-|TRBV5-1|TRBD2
CASSAGLAGGYGEQYF
TGCGCCAGCTCCGCGGGACTAGCGGGAGGTTATGGCGAGCAGTACTTC
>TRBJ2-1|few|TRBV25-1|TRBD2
CASSGLAGIYNEQFF
TGTGCCAGCAGCGGGCTAGCGGGGATATACAATGAGCAGTTCTTC
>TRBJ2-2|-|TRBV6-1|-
CASSTTRIGELFF
TGTGCCAGCAGTACGACTAGGATCGGGGAGCTGTTTTTT
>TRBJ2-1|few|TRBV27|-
CANSSFVGGQQFF
TGTGCCAACAGTTCTTTCGTTGGAGGACAGCAGTTCTTC
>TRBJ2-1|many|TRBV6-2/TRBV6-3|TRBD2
CASSELVVGGLAGFMFF
TGTGCCAGCAGTGAATTGGTCGTGGGGGGACTAGCGGGATTTATGTTCTTC
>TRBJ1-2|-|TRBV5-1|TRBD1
CASSWDRGWDYTF
TGCGCCAGCAGCTGGGACAGGGGATGGGACTACACCTTC
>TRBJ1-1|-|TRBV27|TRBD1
CASSLSTGSTEAFF
TGTGCCAGCAGTTTATCGACAGGGAGTACTGAAGCTTTCTTT
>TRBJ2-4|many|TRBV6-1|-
CASRSELAKNIQYF
TGTGCCAGCAGGTCTGAACTAGCCAAAAACATTCAGTACTTC
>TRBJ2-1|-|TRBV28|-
CASSSPLRSSSSYNEQFF
TGTGCCAGCAGTTCCCCCCTTAGGTCGTCGAGCTCCTACAATGAGCAGTTCTTC
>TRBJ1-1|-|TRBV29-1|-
CSVGVQGLTEAFF
TGCAGCGTTGGAGTACAGGGTTTGACTGAAGCTTTCTTT
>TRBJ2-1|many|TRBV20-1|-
CSARDLWLEQGYNEQFF
TGCAGTGCTAGAGATCTCTGGCTAGAGCAGGGCTACAATGAGCAGTTCTTC
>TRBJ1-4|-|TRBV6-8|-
CASSYGAADEKLFF
TGTGCCAGCAGTTATGGGGCTGCGGATGAAAAACTGTTTTTT
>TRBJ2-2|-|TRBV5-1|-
CASSWTTNTGELFF
TGCGCCAGCAGTTGGACAACGAACACCGGGGAGCTGTTTTTT
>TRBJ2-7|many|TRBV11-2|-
CASSSVGGHRNSYEQYF
TGTGCCAGCAGCTCGGTAGGGGGACACCGTAACTCCTACGAGCAGTACTTC
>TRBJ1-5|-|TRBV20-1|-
CSARESGRSQPQHF
TGCAGTGCTAGGGAATCAGGACGCAGTCAGCCCCAGCATTTT
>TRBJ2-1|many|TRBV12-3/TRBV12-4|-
CASSLELNEQFF
TGTGCCAGCAGTTTAGAGTTAAATGAGCAGTTCTTC
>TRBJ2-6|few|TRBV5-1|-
CASSLAPGSGANVLTF
TGCGCCAGCAGCTTGGCCCCAGGGTCTGGGGCCAACGTCCTGACTTTC
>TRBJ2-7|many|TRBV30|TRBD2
CAWMSSGALEQYF
TGTGCCTGGATGTCTAGCGGAGCCTTGGAGCAGTACTTC
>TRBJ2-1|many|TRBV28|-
CASSLDSGTGSSYNEQFF
TGTGCCAGCAGTTTAGATTCCGGGACGGGGAGCTCCTACAATGAGCAGTTCTTC
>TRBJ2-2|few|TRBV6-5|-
CASSYLRGSGGELFF
TGTGCCAGCAGTTACCTCAGGGGAAGTGGCGGGGAGCTGTTTTTT
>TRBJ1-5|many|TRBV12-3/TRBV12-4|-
CASTPNTRDKGYQPQHF
TGTGCCAGCACCCCAAATACTCGGGACAAGGGTTATCAGCCCCAGCATTTT
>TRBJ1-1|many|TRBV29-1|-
CGGRNTEAFF
TGCGGGGGGCGGAACACTGAAGCTTTCTTT